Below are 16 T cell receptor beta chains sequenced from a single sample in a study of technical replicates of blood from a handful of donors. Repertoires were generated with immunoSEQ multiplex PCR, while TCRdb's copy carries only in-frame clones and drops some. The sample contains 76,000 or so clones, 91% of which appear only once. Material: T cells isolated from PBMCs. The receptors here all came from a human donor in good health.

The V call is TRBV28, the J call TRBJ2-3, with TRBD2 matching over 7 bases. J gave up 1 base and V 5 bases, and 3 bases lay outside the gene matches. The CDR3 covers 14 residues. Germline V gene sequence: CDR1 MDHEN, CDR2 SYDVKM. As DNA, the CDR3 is TGTGCCAGCAGTCCGGGGAGGGGCACAGATACGCAGTATTTT. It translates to CASSPGRGTDTQYF.

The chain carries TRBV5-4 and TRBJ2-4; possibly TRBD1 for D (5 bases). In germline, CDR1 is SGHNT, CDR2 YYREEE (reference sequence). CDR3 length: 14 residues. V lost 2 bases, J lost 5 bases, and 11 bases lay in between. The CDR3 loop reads CASSLGVFQNIQYF. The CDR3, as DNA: TGTGCCAGCAGCTTAGGGGTATTTCAAAACATTCAGTACTTC.

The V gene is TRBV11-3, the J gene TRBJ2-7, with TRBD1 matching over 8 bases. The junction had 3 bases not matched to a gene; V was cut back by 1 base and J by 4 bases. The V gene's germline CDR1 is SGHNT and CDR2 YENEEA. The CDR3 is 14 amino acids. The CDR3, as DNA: TGTGCCAGCAGCTTAGTTCGGACAGGGTACGAGCAGTACTTC. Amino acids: CASSLVRTGYEQYF.

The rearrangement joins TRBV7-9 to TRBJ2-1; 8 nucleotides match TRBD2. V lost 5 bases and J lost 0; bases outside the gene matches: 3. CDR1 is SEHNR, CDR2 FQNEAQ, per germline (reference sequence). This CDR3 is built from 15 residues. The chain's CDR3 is CASSRLASSYNEQFF. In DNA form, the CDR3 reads TGTGCCAGCAGCCGACTAGCGAGCTCCTACAATGAGCAGTTCTTC.

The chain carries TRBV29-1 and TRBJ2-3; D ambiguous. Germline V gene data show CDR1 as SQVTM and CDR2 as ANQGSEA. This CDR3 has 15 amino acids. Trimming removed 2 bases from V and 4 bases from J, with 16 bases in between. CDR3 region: CSVENSNLYADTQYF. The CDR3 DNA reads TGCAGCGTTGAAAACAGTAATCTTTATGCAGATACGCAGTATTTT.

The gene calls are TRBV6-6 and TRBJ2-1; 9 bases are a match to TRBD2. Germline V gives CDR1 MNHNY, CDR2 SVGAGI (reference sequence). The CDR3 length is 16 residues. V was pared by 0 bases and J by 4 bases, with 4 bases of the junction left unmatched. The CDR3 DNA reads TGTGCCAGCAGTTACTCGACTAGCGGCCTTTACAATGAGCAGTTCTTC. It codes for CASSYSTSGLYNEQFF.

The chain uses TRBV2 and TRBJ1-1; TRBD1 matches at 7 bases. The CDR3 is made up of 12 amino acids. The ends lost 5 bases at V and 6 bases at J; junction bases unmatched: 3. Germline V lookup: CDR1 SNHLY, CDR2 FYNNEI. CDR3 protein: CASSRQGSEAFF. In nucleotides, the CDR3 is TGTGCCAGCAGTAGACAGGGCTCTGAAGCTTTCTTT.

The CDR3 sequence is CASSAQVNTEAFF. CDR3 coding DNA: TGTGCCAGTAGTGCACAAGTGAACACTGAAGCTTTCTTT. V is TRBV19 and J is TRBJ1-1; D remains unclear. Germline V lookup: CDR1 LNHDA, CDR2 SQIVND (reference sequence). V was cut by 5 bases and J by 0 bases, with 7 bases left in between. The length of the CDR3 is 13 residues.

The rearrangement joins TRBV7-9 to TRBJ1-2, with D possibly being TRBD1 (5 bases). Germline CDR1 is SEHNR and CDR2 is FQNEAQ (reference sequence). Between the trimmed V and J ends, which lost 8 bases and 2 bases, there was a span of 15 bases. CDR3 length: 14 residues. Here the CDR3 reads CASRWAGVNYGYTF. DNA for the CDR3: TGTGCCAGCCGGTGGGCGGGGGTAAACTATGGCTACACCTTC.

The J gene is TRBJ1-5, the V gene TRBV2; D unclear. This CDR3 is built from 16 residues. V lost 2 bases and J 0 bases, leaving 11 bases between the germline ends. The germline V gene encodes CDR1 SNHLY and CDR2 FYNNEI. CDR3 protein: CASSEPLRGSNQPQHF. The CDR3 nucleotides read TGTGCCAGCAGTGAACCTTTGCGGGGTAGCAATCAGCCCCAGCATTTT.

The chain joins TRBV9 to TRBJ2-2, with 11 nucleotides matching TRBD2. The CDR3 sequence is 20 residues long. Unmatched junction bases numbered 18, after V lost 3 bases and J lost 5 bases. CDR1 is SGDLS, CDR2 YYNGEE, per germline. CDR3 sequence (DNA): TGTGCCAGCAGCGGAACCGGGACAGCGACTAGCGGGAAACGGACCGGGGAGCTGTTTTTT. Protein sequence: CASSGTGTATSGKRTGELFF.

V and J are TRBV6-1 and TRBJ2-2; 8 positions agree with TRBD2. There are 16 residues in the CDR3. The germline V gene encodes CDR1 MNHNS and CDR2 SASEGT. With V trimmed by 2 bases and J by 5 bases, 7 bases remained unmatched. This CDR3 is CASSERLATRTGELFF. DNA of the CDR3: TGTGCCAGCAGTGAACGACTAGCGACAAGAACCGGGGAGCTGTTTTTT.

The CDR3 reads CASSLQGTGNTIYF. As DNA, the CDR3 is TGTGCCAGCAGCTTACAGGGTACTGGAAACACCATATATTTT. V is TRBV5-4 and J is TRBJ1-3, with a tentative D call TRBD1 (6 bases). Germline CDR1 SGHNT, CDR2 YYREEE (reference sequence). The CDR3 has 14 amino acids. V lost 2 bases and J 2 bases, leaving 8 bases between the germline ends.

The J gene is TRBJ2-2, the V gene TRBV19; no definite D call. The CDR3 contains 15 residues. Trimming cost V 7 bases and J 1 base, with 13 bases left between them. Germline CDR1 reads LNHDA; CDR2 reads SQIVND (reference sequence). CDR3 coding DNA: TGTGCCAGTATTCCCTCCAGAATGAACACCGGGGAGCTGTTTTTT. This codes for CASIPSRMNTGELFF.

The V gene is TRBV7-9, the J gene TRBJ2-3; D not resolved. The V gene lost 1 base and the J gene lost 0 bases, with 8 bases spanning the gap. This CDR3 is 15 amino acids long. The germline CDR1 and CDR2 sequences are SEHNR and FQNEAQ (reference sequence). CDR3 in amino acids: CASSLGPTSTDTQYF. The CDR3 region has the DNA TGTGCCAGCAGCTTAGGCCCAACTAGCACAGATACGCAGTATTTT.

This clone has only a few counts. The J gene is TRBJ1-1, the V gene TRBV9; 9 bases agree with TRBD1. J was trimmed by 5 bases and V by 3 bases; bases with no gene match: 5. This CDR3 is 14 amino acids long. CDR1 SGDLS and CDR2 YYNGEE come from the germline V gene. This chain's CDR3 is CASSAQQGATEAFF. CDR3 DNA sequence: TGTGCCAGCAGCGCACAACAGGGGGCAACTGAAGCTTTCTTT.